The clone carrying this T cell receptor beta chain appeared many times. Looked up from germline, CDR1 is SGHRS and CDR2 is YFSETQ. Deletions cut 5 bases from V and 4 bases from J, with 9 bases between. The CDR3 covers 12 residues. The data stem from a study of early T cells in non-severe SARS-CoV-2 infection. Each CDR3 protein gets one entry after TCRdb re-called the 5' RACE reads with MiXCR. The sample has 25,000 to 35,000 distinct CDR3 sequences, around 4.5% seen once; the top ten hold under 6.5%. The clonotype originates from an adult who was a healthcare worker with PCR-confirmed SARS-CoV-2 infection or an uninfected control (not recorded which). The chain uses TRBV5-1 and TRBJ1-1; a possible D gene is TRBD1 (6 bases). The specimen comprised whole blood, sampled at baseline. In nucleotides, the CDR3 is TGCGCCAGCAGTCAGGGGCTCACTGAAGCTTTCTTT. This translates into CASSQGLTEAFF.